The following is a T cell receptor (beta chain) sequence with its context. Assay: immunoSEQ multiplex PCR; the TCRdb copy retains only in-frame clones and omits some. The sample records tens of thousands of clones, 70% to 90% being singletons. This sample was included in a study of OX40 agonist ivuxolimab in advanced cancers. Study-wide context: Patients received ivuxolimab, an intravenous treatment, every 2 weeks at 0.01 to 10 mg/kg.

The ends were cut back, 3 bases at V and 7 bases at J, with 13 bases in the middle. Germline-derived CDR1 and CDR2 are LNHDA and SQIVND (reference sequence). The CDR3 has 15 amino acids. The sample here was CD4+ or CD8+ T cells sorted from blood, taken in a trial of the OX40 agonist ivuxolimab. The chain joins TRBV19 to TRBJ1-6; D unclear. This receptor was taken from an adult with an advanced solid tumor such as melanoma, head and neck, liver or kidney cancer. The CDR3 reads CASSMEGGENSPLHF. The CDR3 DNA follows: TGTGCCAGTAGTATGGAGGGTGGGGAGAATTCACCCCTCCACTTT.